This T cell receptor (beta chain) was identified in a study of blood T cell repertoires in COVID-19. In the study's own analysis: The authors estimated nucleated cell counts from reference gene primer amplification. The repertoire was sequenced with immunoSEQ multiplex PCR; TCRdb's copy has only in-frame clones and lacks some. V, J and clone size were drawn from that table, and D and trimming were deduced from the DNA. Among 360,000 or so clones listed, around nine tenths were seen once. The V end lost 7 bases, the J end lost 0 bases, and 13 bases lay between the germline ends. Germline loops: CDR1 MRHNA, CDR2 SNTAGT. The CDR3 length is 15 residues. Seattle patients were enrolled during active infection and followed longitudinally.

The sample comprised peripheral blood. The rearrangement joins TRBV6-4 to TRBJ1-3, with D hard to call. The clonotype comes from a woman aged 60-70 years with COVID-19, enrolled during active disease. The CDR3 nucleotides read TGTGCCAGCAAGAAAGAAGCCATCTCTGGAAACACCATATATTTT. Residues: CASKKEAISGNTIYF.